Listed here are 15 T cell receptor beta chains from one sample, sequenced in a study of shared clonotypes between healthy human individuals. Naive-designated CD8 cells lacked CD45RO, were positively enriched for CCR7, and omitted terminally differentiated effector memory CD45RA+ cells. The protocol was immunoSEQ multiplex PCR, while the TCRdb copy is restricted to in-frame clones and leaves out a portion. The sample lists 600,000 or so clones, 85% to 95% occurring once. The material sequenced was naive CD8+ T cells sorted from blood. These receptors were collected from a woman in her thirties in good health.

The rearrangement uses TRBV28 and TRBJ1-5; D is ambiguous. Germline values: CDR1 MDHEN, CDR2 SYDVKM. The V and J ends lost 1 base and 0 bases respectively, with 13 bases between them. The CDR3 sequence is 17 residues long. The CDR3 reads CASSLSEGLYSNQPQHF. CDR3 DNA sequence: TGTGCCAGCAGTTTATCCGAGGGTCTTTATAGCAATCAGCCCCAGCATTTT.

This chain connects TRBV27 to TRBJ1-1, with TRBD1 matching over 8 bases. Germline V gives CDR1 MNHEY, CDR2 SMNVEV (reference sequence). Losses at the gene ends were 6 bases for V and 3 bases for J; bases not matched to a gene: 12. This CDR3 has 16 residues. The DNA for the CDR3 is TGTGCCAGCAGGACAAACTTACGGACAGGGTACACTGAAGCTTTCTTT. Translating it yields CASRTNLRTGYTEAFF.

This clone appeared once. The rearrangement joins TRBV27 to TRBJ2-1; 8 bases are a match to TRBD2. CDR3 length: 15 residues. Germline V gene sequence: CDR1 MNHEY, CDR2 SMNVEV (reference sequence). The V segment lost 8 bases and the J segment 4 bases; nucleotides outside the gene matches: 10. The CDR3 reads CASRGGLVIYNEQFF. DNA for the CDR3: TGTGCCAGCCGGGGGGGACTAGTCATTTACAATGAGCAGTTCTTC.

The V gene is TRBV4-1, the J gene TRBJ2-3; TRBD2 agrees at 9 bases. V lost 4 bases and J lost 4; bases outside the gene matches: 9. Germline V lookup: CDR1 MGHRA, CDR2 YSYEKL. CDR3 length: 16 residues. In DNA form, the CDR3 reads TGCGCCAGCAGCCTCCTAGCGGGGAGGGCCGCAGATACGCAGTATTTT. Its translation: CASSLLAGRAADTQYF.

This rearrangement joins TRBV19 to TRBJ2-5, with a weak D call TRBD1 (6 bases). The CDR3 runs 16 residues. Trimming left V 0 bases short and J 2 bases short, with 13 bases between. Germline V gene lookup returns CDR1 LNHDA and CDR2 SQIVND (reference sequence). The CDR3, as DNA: TGTGCCAGTAGTATAGATGATGGGACATCTCAAGAGACCCAGTACTTC. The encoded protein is CASSIDDGTSQETQYF.

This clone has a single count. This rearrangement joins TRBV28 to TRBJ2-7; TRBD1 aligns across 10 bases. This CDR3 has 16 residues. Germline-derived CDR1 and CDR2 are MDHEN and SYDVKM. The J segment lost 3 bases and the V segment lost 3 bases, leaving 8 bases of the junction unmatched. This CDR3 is CASSLAFRDRGYEQYF. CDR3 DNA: TGTGCCAGCAGTTTGGCTTTTAGGGACAGGGGCTACGAGCAGTACTTC.

In DNA, the CDR3 is TGTGCCACCCGAGATATGGGGCCATACGAGCAGTACTTC. Its protein product is CATRDMGPYEQYF. The rearrangement joins TRBV6-1 to TRBJ2-7, with a weak D call TRBD1 (5 bases). V was cut by 10 bases and J by 4 bases, with 17 bases left in between. Germline V gives CDR1 MNHNS, CDR2 SASEGT. The CDR3 totals 13 residues.

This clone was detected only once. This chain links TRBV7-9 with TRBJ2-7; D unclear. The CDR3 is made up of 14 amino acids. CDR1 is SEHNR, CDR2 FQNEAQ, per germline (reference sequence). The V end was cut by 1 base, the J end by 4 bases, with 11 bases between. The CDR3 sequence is CASSLEASFYEQYF. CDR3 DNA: TGTGCCAGCAGCTTAGAGGCTAGTTTTTACGAGCAGTACTTC.

The DNA for the CDR3 is TGTGCCAGCAGTTTGGTAGCGGGAGAGAACAATGAGCAGTTCTTC. Its protein is CASSLVAGENNEQFF. The chain uses TRBV28 and TRBJ2-1; 9 bases fit TRBD2. Trimming cost V 3 bases and J 5 bases; bases outside gene matches: 5. The CDR3 totals 15 residues. Germline lookup yields CDR1 MDHEN and CDR2 SYDVKM.

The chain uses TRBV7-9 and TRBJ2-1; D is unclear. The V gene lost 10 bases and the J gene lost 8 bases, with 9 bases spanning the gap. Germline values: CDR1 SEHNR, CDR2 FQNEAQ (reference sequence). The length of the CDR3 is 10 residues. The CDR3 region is CAIQYDEQFF. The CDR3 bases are TGTGCCATCCAATACGATGAGCAGTTCTTC.

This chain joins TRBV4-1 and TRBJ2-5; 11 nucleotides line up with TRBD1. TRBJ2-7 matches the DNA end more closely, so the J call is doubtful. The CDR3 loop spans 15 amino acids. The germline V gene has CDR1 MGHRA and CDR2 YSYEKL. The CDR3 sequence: CASSQGRTGGHEQYF. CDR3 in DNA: TGCGCCAGCAGCCAAGGTCGGACAGGGGGCCACGAGCAGTACTTC.

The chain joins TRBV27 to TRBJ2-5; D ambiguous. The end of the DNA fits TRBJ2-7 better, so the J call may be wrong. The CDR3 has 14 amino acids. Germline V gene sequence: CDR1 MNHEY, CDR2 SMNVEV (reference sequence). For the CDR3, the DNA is TGTGCCAGCAGTGTCCACGAAGCGCGATACGAGCAGTACTTC. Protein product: CASSVHEARYEQYF.

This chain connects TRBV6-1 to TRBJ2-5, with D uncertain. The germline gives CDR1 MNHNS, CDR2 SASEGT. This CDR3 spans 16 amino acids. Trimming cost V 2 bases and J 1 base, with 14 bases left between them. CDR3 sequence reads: CASSENEDRLQETQYF. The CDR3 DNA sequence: TGTGCCAGCAGTGAAAATGAGGACCGCCTCCAAGAGACCCAGTACTTC.

This chain's CDR3 is CASTPDPGTGNTIYF. In nucleotides, the CDR3 is TGTGCCAGCACCCCAGACCCCGGCACTGGAAACACCATATATTTT. The rearrangement uses TRBV28 and TRBJ1-3, with D unresolved. The CDR3 length is 15 residues. The germline V and J ends were trimmed by 7 bases and 2 bases, with 15 bases remaining between them. Germline CDR1 MDHEN, CDR2 SYDVKM.

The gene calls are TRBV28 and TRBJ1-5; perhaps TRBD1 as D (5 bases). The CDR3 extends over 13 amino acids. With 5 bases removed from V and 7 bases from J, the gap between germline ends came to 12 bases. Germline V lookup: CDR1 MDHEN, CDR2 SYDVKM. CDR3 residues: CASSTGLGQPQHF. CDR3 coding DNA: TGTGCCAGCAGTACAGGACTAGGACAGCCCCAGCATTTT.